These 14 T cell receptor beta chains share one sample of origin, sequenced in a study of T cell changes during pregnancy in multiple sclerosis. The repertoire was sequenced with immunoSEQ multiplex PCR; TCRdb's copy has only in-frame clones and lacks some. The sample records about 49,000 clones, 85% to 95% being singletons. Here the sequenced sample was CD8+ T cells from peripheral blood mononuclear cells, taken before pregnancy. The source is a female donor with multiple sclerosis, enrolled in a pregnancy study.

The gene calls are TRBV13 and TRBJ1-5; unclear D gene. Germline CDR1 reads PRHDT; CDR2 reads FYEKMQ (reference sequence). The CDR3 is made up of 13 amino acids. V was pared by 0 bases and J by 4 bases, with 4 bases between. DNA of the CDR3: TGTGCCAGCAGCTTAGGACAGAATCAGCCCCAGCATTTT. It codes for CASSLGQNQPQHF.

CDR3 amino acids: CAISEETMTAFYGYTF. The CDR3 DNA reads as TGTGCCATCAGTGAAGAAACTATGACAGCCTTTTATGGCTACACCTTC. The rearrangement uses TRBV10-3 and TRBJ1-2; D perhaps matches TRBD1 (5 bases). The germline gives CDR1 ENHRY, CDR2 SYGVKD. This CDR3 has 16 residues. Trimming left V 3 bases short and J 5 bases short, with 19 bases between.

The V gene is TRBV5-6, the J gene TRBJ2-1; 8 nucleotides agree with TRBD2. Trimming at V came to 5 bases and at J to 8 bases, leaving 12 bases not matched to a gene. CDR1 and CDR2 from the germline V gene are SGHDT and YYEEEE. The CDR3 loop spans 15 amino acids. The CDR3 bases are TGTGCCAGCAGTTCGTGGGCTAGCGGGTCGCATGAGCAGTTCTTC. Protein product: CASSSWASGSHEQFF.

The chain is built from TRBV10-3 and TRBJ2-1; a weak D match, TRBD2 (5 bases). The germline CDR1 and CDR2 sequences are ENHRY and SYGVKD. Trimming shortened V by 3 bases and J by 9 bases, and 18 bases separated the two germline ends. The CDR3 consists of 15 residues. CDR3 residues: CAISDVLGVGTEQFF. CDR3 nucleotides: TGTGCCATCAGTGACGTTTTGGGAGTAGGCACTGAGCAGTTCTTC.

Here the CDR3 reads CASSPRRAGHNEQYF. CDR3 in DNA: TGTGCCAGTAGCCCCCGGAGAGCGGGTCACAACGAGCAGTACTTC. This sequence joins TRBV19 and TRBJ2-7; D perhaps matches TRBD2 (6 bases). Trimming stripped 6 bases from V and 5 bases from J, with 20 bases between. The germline gives CDR1 LNHDA, CDR2 SQIVND (reference sequence). The CDR3 extends over 15 amino acids.

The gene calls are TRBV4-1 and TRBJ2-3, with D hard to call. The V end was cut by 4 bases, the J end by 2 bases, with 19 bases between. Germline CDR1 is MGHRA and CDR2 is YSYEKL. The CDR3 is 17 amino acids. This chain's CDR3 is CASSPSYSPAITDTQYF. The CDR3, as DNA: TGCGCCAGCAGCCCGAGTTATAGTCCCGCGATCACAGATACGCAGTATTTT.

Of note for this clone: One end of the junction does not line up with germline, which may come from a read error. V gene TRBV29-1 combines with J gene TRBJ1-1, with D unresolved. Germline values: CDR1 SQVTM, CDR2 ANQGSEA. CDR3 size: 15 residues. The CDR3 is CSVEDRNLRSTEAFF. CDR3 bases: TGCAGCGTAGAAGATAGAAACTTGAGGAGTACTGAAGCTTTCTTT.

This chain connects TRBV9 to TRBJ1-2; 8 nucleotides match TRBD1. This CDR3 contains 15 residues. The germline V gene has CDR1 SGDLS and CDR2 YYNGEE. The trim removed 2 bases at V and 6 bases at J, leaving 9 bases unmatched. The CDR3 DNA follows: TGTGCCAGCAGCGTTCCAGGGGGCCATGGGCATGGCTACACCTTC. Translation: CASSVPGGHGHGYTF.

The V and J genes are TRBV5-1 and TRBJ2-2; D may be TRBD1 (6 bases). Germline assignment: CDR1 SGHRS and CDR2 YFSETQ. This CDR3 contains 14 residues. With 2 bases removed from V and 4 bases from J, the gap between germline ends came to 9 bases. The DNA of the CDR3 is TGCGCCAGCAGCTTTAGGGGGAGCACCGGGGAGCTGTTTTTT. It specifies CASSFRGSTGELFF. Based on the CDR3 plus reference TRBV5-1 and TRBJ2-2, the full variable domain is KAGVTQTPRYLIKTRGQQVTLSCSPISGHRSVSWYQQTPGQGLQFLFEYFSETQRNKGNFPGRFSGRQFSNSRSEMNVSTLELGDSALYLCASSFRGSTGELFFGEGSRLTVL.

Written as DNA, the CDR3 is TGCGCCAGCAGCCAAGAGGTCCGGGTCACAGATACGCAGTATTTT. This gives the protein CASSQEVRVTDTQYF. V and J are TRBV4-1 and TRBJ2-3; no clear D gene. The length of the CDR3 is 15 residues. Germline V lookup: CDR1 MGHRA, CDR2 YSYEKL. Trimming pared 0 bases from V and 2 bases from J, leaving 9 bases between.

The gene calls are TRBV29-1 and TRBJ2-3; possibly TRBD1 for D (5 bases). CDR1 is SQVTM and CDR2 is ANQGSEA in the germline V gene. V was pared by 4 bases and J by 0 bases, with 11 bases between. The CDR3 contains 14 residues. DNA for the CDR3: TGCAGCGTTGTTCGTCCAGGGAGCACAGATACGCAGTATTTT. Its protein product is CSVVRPGSTDTQYF.

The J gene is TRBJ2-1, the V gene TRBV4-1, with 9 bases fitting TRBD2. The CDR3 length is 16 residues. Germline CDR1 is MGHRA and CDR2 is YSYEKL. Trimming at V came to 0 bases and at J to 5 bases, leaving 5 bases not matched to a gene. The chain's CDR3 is CASSQEGTSRHNEQFF. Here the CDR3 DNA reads TGCGCCAGCAGCCAAGAGGGGACTAGCCGACACAATGAGCAGTTCTTC.

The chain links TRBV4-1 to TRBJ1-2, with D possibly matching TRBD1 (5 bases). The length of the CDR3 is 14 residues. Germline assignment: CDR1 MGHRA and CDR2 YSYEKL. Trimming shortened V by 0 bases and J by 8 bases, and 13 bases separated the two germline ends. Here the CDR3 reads CASSQDAGFLGYTF. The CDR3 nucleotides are TGCGCCAGCAGCCAAGATGCAGGGTTCCTAGGCTACACCTTC.

DNA for the CDR3: TGTGCCAGCAGCCCTCCCCCTAGCGGGACATCCAACGAGCAGTACTTC. Translation: CASSPPPSGTSNEQYF. The V gene is TRBV28, the J gene TRBJ2-7; TRBD2 agrees at 9 bases. This CDR3 is 16 amino acids long. In germline, CDR1 is MDHEN, CDR2 SYDVKM. The V gene end was trimmed by 6 bases and the J gene end by 5 bases; junction bases not matched to a gene: 14.